The 22 T cell receptor beta chains below all came from one sample that was sequenced in a study of T cells in Graves' hyperthyroidism and ophthalmopathy. Amplified TCR beta CDR3 regions came from RNA transcripts. An initial round of RT-PCR targeting the TCR CDR3 relied on the HTBI primer set. TCRdb passed the multiplex PCR reads through MiXCR, listing each CDR3 protein once. The repertoire includes about 290,000 distinct CDR3 sequences, about an eighth of them detected once, and almost 8% sits in the top ten. Sequencing was carried out using blood. The receptors here all came from a young woman with Graves' hyperthyroidism that later progressed to Graves' ophthalmopathy.

The CDR3 reads CASRHYSGTSLREQFF. CDR3 nucleotide sequence: TGTGCCAGCAGACACTACTCCGGGACTAGCCTCCGTGAGCAGTTCTTC. V and J are TRBV3-1 and TRBJ2-1; 9 bases are shared with TRBD2. After removal of 6 bases from V and 9 bases from J, the junction contained 15 bases not matched to a gene. This CDR3 contains 16 residues. The germline V gene encodes CDR1 LGHDT and CDR2 YNNKEL (reference sequence).

This clonotype came up many times. The rearrangement joins TRBV13 to TRBJ2-1, with 8 bases lining up with TRBD1. Germline CDR1 reads PRHDT; CDR2 reads FYEKMQ (reference sequence). There are 18 residues in the CDR3. Germline trimming cut 4 bases from V and 0 bases from J; bases unmatched to any gene: 11. CDR3 coding DNA: TGTGCCAGCAGCTCCCACGGGACAGGAACGAGCTCCTACAATGAGCAGTTCTTC. Amino acids: CASSSHGTGTSSYNEQFF.

The chain is built from TRBV19 and TRBJ2-1; D might be TRBD1 (7 bases). The CDR3 has 15 residues. V gave up 10 bases and J gave up 10 bases, with 26 bases separating them. The germline CDR1 and CDR2 sequences are LNHDA and SQIVND (reference sequence). The CDR3 bases are TGTGCCACCCAGGGGGTTAGGCGGGGACCGGGCGAGCAGTTCTTC. Its protein is CATQGVRRGPGEQFF.

This clonotype was picked up many times. This chain uses TRBV7-2 with TRBJ2-1; 10 bases are a match to TRBD2. The V gene end was trimmed by 5 bases and the J gene end by 7 bases; junction bases not matched to a gene: 8. Germline lookup yields CDR1 SGHTA and CDR2 FQGNSA. This CDR3 has 15 residues. The CDR3 bases are TGTGCCAGCAGCCCCATCGGTAGCGGGAGGAATGAGCAGTTCTTC. It translates to CASSPIGSGRNEQFF.

As for this clonotype: The junction departs from germline at one end; a sequencing error may be responsible. The gene calls are TRBV9 and TRBJ1-5; D is uncertain. The CDR3 runs to 8 residues. Germline V gene data show CDR1 as SGDLS and CDR2 as YYNGEE. This CDR3 reads CASSPSYF. The CDR3 bases are TGTGCCAGCAGCCCTTCGTATTTT.

The chain couples TRBV15 to TRBJ1-5; 8 nucleotides agree with TRBD1. Germline V gene data show CDR1 as LNHNV and CDR2 as YYDKDF (reference sequence). CDR3 length: 15 residues. The junction had 4 bases not matched to a gene; V was cut back by 1 base and J by 5 bases. The CDR3 here is CATSRASGGYQPQHF. In nucleotides, the CDR3 is TGTGCCACCAGCAGAGCGTCAGGGGGCTATCAGCCCCAGCATTTT.

This clonotype was seen repeatedly, ten times or more. The chain uses TRBV6-1 and TRBJ1-1, with unresolved D. V lost 8 bases and J lost 6, with 19 bases in between. CDR3 size: 14 residues. Germline CDR1 is MNHNS and CDR2 is SASEGT. The CDR3 DNA reads as TGTGCCAGCCATCCCATTATCATGATCCCTGAAGCTTTCTTT. The encoded protein is CASHPIIMIPEAFF.

This clonotype was seen repeatedly, ten times or more. The chain uses TRBV10-3 and TRBJ2-3; D is uncertain. This CDR3 has 13 residues. V lost 11 bases and J 2 bases, leaving 14 bases between the germline ends. Germline-derived CDR1 and CDR2 are ENHRY and SYGVKD. CDR3 DNA: TGTGCCTCCTGGGCGCAGAACACAGATACGCAGTATTTT. Translating it yields CASWAQNTDTQYF.

This sequence joins TRBV4-3 and TRBJ2-1; 10 positions agree with TRBD2. V shed 1 base, J shed 6 bases, and the junction held 9 bases outside the gene matches. Germline values: CDR1 LGHNA, CDR2 YSLEER. The CDR3 runs to 17 residues. The CDR3 nucleotides are TGCGCCAGCAGCCAAGGGTTAGCGGGAGGTTCGAGCAATGAGCAGTTCTTC. It codes for CASSQGLAGGSSNEQFF.

This clonotype came up a few times. This may come from a read error, since a much larger clone is one base off. The rearrangement uses TRBV6-2 or TRBV6-3 and TRBJ2-5; D might be TRBD1 (6 bases). The CDR3 contains 15 residues. In germline, CDR1 is MNHEY, CDR2 SVGEGT. With 4 bases removed from V and 5 bases from J, the gap between germline ends came to 17 bases. In nucleotides, the CDR3 is TGTGCCAGCAGTTGCCTTGGGACACCCCGGGAGACCCAGTACTTC. Translation gives CASSCLGTPRETQYF.

The V call is TRBV19, the J call TRBJ2-3; D call uncertain. In germline, CDR1 is LNHDA, CDR2 SQIVND (reference sequence). V lost 5 bases, J lost 7 bases, and 16 bases lay in between. The CDR3 spans 14 residues. CDR3 nucleotides: TGTGCCAGTAGTCAGACGGGCCTCATTTATACGCAGTATTTT. It codes for CASSQTGLIYTQYF.

This clonotype was recorded a few times. Possible read error: a much larger clone is one base away. This chain connects TRBV29-1 to TRBJ2-5; no reliable D call. There are 12 residues in the CDR3. The V end lost 4 bases, the J end lost 2 bases, and 8 bases lay between the germline ends. CDR1 is SQVTM, CDR2 ANQGSEA, per germline. CDR3 nucleotides: TGCAGCGTTGGGGTGAGGCAAGAGACCCAGTACTTC. This sequence encodes CSVGVRQETQYF.

The chain carries TRBV6-1 and TRBJ2-3; 9 nucleotides agree with TRBD2. The germline V gene has CDR1 MNHNS and CDR2 SASEGT. After removal of 3 bases from V and 2 bases from J, the junction contained 6 bases not matched to a gene. The CDR3 runs 16 residues. CDR3 sequence (DNA): TGTGCCAGCAGTGAGGCGGGAGGGACCCCCACAGATACGCAGTATTTT. This sequence encodes CASSEAGGTPTDTQYF.

The chain recombines TRBV25-1 with TRBJ1-1; D is possibly TRBD1 (6 bases). The CDR3 extends over 14 amino acids. V dropped 2 bases and J dropped 6 bases, with 13 bases sitting between them. Germline V gene data show CDR1 as MGHDK and CDR2 as SYGVNS. The CDR3 here is CASSEQGGSSEAFF. The CDR3 coding sequence is TGTGCCAGCAGTGAACAAGGGGGTTCTTCTGAAGCTTTCTTT.

In this sample, this clonotype turned up many times. This rearrangement joins TRBV18 to TRBJ2-7; either TRBD1 or TRBD2 may fit D (5 bases each). Trimming removed 3 bases at V and 3 bases at J, with 9 bases between. Per the germline V gene, CDR1 is KGHSH and CDR2 is LQKENI. The CDR3 contains 13 residues. The CDR3, as DNA: TGTGCCAGCTCACCTGGGACGGACTACGAGCAGTACTTC. Protein sequence: CASSPGTDYEQYF.

About this clonotype: This may be a read error, as it is one base from a much larger clone. The V and J genes are TRBV27 and TRBJ2-1; D is unresolved. Between the trimmed V and J ends, which lost 4 bases and 9 bases, there was a span of 10 bases. This CDR3 comprises 12 residues. Germline CDR1 is MNHEY and CDR2 is SMNVEV (reference sequence). CDR3 amino acids: CASSSSVGEQFF. CDR3 in DNA: TGTGCCAGCAGTTCCTCCGTAGGTGAGCAGTTCTTC.

This clonotype was found many times. The CDR3 coding sequence is TGTGCCAGCTCACCACCCGGACTCCGTCTGGGCGAGCAGTACTTC. This encodes CASSPPGLRLGEQYF. The chain is built from TRBV18 and TRBJ2-7; perhaps TRBD2 as D (5 bases). The germline gives CDR1 KGHSH, CDR2 LQKENI. Trimming shortened V by 0 bases and J by 6 bases, and 15 bases separated the two germline ends. This CDR3 has 15 residues.

Comments on this clonotype: Given a much more abundant clone one base away, this may be a read error. DNA for the CDR3: TGTGCCAGCAGTCACAAACGGGGGGGGACTGAAGCTTTCTTT. Its translation: CASSHKRGGTEAFF. The rearrangement joins TRBV7-3 to TRBJ1-1, with D perhaps matching TRBD1 (5 bases). V was shortened by 6 bases and J by 5 bases, with 16 bases between the two germline ends. There are 14 residues in the CDR3. Germline V lookup: CDR1 SGHTA, CDR2 FQGTGA.

A few counts support this clonotype. The chain carries TRBV24-1 and TRBJ1-4; no firm D call. Trimming left V 9 bases short and J 5 bases short, with 9 bases between. The CDR3 has 12 residues. In germline, CDR1 is KGHDR, CDR2 SFDVKD. The CDR3 loop reads CATQGKNEKLFF. Here the CDR3 DNA reads TGTGCCACCCAAGGGAAAAATGAAAAACTGTTTTTT.

This clonotype appeared many times. Written as DNA, the CDR3 is TGTGCCACCTCCAAGGGCGGGCAGATCAACACCGGGGAGCTGTTTTTT. Translated, it gives CATSKGGQINTGELFF. This sequence joins TRBV10-3 and TRBJ2-2; weak D call: TRBD2 (5 bases). The CDR3 has 16 amino acids. Between the trimmed V and J ends, which lost 10 bases and 2 bases, there was a span of 20 bases. CDR1 ENHRY and CDR2 SYGVKD come from the germline V gene.

Notes on this clonotype: The junction does not match germline at one end; this may be a read error. The J gene is TRBJ2-7, the V gene TRBV18; the D gene is possibly TRBD2 (5 bases). This CDR3 contains 15 residues. Per germline, CDR1 KGHSH and CDR2 LQKENI. The CDR3 DNA reads as TGTACCAGCTCACCATTTGAGGGAGTCCGTTACGAGCAGTACTTC. Protein product: CTSSPFEGVRYEQYF.

V usage is TRBV5-6 and J usage is TRBJ2-1; TRBD2 aligns across 9 bases. CDR3 length equals 15 residues. CDR1 is SGHDT and CDR2 is YYEEEE in the germline V gene. J gave up 5 bases and V 4 bases, and 7 bases lay outside the gene matches. The CDR3 reads CASSPGTSRDNEQFF. Written as DNA, the CDR3 is TGTGCCAGCAGCCCGGGGACTAGCAGAGACAATGAGCAGTTCTTC.